This T cell receptor (beta chain) was captured in a study of CD8+ T cells in alopecia areata. About the study: Administration of oral tofacitinib to treated patients was at 5 to 10 mg twice daily. Study results and limitations: While patients received tofacitinib, many expanded lesional clones remained present in scalp and blood.

Extraction of RNA preceded its reverse transcription into cDNA, which served as the sequencing template. Clones were read by immunoSEQ multiplex PCR, and TCRdb kept only the in-frame ones, dropping some. The sample shows roughly 200,000 clones, under 40% of them seen only once. Indicated treatment: oral pan-JAK inhibitor, 5-10 mg twice daily. Trimming cost V 7 bases and J 7 bases, with 20 bases left between them. CDR1 SEHNR and CDR2 FQNEAQ come from the germline V gene (reference sequence). This CDR3 has 14 residues. This clone was counted a few times. The antigen remains undetermined. The J gene is TRBJ2-7, the V gene TRBV7-9, with D possibly TRBD1 on 6 matching bases. The sequenced sample was CD4+ T cells sorted from blood, obtained at roughly week 30, from a patient treated with tofacitinib. The TCR sequence derives from a human donor with alopecia areata. The CDR3 DNA reads as TGTGCCAGCACCAAATCCGGGACACCCTTTGAGCAGTACTTC. Its translation: CASTKSGTPFEQYF.